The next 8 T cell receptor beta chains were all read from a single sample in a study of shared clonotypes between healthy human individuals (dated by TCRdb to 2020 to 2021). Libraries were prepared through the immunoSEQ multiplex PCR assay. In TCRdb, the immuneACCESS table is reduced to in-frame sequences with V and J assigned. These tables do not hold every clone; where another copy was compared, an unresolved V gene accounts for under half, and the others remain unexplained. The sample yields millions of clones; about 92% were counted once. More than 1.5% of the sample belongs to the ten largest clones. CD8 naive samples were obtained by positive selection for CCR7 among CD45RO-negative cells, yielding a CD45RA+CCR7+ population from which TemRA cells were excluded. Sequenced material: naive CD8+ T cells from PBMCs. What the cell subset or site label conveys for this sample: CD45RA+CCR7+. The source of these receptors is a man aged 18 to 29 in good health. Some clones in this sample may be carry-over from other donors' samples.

The CDR3: CASSPREAWAPDEQYF. The CDR3 nucleotides read TGTGCCAGCAGCCCACGAGAGGCTTGGGCGCCCGACGAGCAGTACTTC. The J gene is TRBJ2-7, the V gene TRBV9; D gene uncertain. The CDR3 spans 16 residues. Germline V lookup: CDR1 SGDLS, CDR2 YYNGEE. Trimming removed 4 bases at V and 5 bases at J, with 22 bases between.

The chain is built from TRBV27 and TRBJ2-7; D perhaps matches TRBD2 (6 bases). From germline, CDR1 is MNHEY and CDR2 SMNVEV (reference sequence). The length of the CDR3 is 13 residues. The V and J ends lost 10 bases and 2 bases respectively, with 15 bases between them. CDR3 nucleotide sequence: TGTGCCACCCGGGGGAGGTCCACCTACGAGCAGTACTTC. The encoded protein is CATRGRSTYEQYF.

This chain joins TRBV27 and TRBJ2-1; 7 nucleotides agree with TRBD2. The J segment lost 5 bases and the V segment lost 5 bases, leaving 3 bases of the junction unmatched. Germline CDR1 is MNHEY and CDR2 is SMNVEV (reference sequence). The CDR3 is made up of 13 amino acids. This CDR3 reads CASSRLANNEQFF. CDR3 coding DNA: TGTGCCAGCAGTAGACTAGCCAACAATGAGCAGTTCTTC.

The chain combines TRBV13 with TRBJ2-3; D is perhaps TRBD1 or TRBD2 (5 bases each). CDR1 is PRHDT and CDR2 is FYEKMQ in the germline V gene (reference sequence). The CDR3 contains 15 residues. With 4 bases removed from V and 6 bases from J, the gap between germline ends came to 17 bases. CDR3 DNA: TGTGCCAGCAGCTCCGGTTCGGGACGGGTGGATACGCAGTATTTT. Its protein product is CASSSGSGRVDTQYF.

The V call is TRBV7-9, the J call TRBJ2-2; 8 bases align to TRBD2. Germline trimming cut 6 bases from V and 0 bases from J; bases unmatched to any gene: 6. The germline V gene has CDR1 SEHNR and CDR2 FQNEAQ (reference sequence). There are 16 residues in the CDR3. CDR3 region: CASSPAGGSNTGELFF. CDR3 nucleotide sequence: TGTGCCAGCAGTCCGGCGGGGGGTTCGAACACCGGGGAGCTGTTTTTT.

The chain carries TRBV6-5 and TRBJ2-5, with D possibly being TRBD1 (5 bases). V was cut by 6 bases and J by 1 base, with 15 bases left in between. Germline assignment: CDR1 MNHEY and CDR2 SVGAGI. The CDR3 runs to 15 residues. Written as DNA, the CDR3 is TGTGCCAGCAGGGGGCAGGGTGGCCTCCAAGAGACCCAGTACTTC. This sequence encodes CASRGQGGLQETQYF.

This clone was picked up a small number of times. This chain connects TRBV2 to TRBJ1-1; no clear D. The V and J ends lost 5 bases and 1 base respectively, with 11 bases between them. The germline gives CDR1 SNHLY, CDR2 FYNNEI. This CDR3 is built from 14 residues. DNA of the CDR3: TGTGCCAGCAGTACCCGCAGCGGGAACACTGAAGCTTTCTTT. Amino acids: CASSTRSGNTEAFF.

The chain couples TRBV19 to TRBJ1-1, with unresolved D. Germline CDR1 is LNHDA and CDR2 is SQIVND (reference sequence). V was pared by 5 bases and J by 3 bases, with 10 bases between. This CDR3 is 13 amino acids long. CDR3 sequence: CASSFTGDTEAFF. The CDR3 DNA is TGTGCCAGTAGTTTTACGGGAGACACTGAAGCTTTCTTT.